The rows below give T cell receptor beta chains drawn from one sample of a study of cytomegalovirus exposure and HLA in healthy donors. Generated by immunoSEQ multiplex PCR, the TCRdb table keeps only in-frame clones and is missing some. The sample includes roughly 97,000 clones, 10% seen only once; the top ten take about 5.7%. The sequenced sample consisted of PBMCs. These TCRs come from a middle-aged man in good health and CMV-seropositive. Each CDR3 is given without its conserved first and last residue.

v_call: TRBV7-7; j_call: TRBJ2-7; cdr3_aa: ASSSGVLAEQY
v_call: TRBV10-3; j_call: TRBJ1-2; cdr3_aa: ATGDRGTYGYT
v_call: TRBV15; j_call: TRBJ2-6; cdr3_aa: ATSKSRRTGANVLT
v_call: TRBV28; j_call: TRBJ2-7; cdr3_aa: ASSPGYEQY
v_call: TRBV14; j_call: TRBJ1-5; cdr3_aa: ASSQGTAVSNQPQH
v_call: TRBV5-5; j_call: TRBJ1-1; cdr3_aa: ASSPYSGNTEAF
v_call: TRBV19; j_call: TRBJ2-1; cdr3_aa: ASSILGKSYNEQF
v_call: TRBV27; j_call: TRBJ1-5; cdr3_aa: ASSFLGGNQPQH
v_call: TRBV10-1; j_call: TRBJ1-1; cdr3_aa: ASRSGANTEAF
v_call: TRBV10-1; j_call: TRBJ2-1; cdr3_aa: ASSGGTPEVNEQF
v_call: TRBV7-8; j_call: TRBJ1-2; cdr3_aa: ASSSTGVYGYT
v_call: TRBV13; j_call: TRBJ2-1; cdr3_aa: ARGAGEVQF
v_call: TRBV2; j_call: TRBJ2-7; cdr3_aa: ARGGASWQY
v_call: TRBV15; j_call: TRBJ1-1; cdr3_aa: ATSGAQGMNTEAF
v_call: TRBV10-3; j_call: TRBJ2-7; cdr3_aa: AISESRASEQY
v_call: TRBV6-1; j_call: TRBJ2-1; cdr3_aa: ASSPRGSYNEQF
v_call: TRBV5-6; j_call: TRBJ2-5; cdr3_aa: ASSTYLAGVRETQY
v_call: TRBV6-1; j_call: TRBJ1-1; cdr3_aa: ASSDAGAF
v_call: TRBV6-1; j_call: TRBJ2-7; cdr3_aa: ASSEGWDRSYEQY
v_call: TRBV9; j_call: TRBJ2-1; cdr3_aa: ASSTPSGRANNEQF
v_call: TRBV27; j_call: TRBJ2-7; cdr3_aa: ASTRHGGYEQY
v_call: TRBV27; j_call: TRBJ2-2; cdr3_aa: ASTAQRERNTGELF
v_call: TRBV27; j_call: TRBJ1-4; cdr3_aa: ASSFGQGFEKLF
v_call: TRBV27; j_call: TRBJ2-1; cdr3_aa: ASSLFNLNEQF
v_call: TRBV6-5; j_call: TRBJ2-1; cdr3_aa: ASSSPGALRNEQF
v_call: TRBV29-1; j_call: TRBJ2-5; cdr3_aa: SVGPTTGMGRTQY
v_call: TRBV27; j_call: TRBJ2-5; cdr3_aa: ASSFSRVGETQY
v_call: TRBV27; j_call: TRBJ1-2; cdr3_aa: ASRPTGGDYGYT
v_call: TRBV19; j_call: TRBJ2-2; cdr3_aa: ATRDSDTGELF
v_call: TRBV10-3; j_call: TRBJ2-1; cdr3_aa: AISPGLQINEQF
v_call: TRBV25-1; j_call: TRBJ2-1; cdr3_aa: ASSAPGLAGISEQF
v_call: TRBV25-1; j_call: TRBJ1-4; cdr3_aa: ASTRDRGEKLF
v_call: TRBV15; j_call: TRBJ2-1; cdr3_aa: ATSTAGNEQF
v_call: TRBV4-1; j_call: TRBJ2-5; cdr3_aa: ASSQVFSGKETQY
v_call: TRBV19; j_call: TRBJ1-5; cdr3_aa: ASSLPNQPQH
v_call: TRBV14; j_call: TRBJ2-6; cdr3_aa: ASSHAQSRHVLT
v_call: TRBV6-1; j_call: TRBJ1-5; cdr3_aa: ASSARTGTANQPQH
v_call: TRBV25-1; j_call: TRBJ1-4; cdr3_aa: ASSETGVYEKLF
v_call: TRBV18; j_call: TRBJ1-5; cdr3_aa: ASSQTGNEAGQPQH
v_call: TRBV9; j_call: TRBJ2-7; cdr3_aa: ASSVGSGPLYEQY
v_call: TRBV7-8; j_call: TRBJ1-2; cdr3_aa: ASSSSGAYGYT